The sequence of this T cell receptor (beta chain) was determined in a study of blood T cell repertoires in COVID-19. The CDR3 covers 15 residues. Germline V gene lookup returns CDR1 LNHNV and CDR2 YYDKDF (reference sequence). V lost 0 bases and J 7 bases, leaving 12 bases between the germline ends. The repertoire was sequenced with immunoSEQ multiplex PCR; TCRdb's copy has only in-frame clones and lacks some. The sample contains approximately 210,000 clones, more than 75% of which appear only once. The sequenced material came from peripheral blood. This sequence was found in a woman aged 40 to 50 with acute or convalescent COVID-19. The chain couples TRBV15 to TRBJ2-2, with D possibly TRBD2 on 5 matching bases. DNA of the CDR3: TGTGCCACCAGCAGAGATAAGCTAGCTGGCGGGGAGCTGTTTTTT. It yields the protein CATSRDKLAGGELFF.